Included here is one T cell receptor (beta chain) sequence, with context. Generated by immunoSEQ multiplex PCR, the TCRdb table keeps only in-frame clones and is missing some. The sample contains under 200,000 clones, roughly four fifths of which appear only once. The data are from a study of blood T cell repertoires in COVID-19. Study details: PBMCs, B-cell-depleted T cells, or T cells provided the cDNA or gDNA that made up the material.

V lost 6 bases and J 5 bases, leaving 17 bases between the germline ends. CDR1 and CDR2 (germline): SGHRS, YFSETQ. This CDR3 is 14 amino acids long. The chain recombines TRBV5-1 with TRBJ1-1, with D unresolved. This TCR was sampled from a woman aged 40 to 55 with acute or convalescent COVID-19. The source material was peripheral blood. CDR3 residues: CASIALLAGTEAFF. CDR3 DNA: TGCGCCAGCATCGCACTCCTAGCGGGGACTGAAGCTTTCTTT.